These T cell receptor beta chains were read from a single sample in a study of T cells in Graves' hyperthyroidism and ophthalmopathy. Via MiXCR, TCRdb re-called the multiplex PCR reads, giving one row per CDR3 protein. The repertoire holds around 560,000 distinct CDR3 sequences, with approximately 16% as singletons. Sequenced sample: blood. These receptor sequences come from a young woman with Graves' hyperthyroidism. Both conserved end residues are part of each CDR3. A D gene is named only where the DNA matches it firmly. Some rows have no size entry. The others give once, few or many, or a class for an expanded clone.

many,TRBV28,TRBD1,15,TRBJ2-5,CASRPPLGQGKTQYF,TGTGCCAGCAGACCTCCTTTGGGACAGGGAAAGACCCAGTACTTC
few,TRBV24-1,-,16,TRBJ2-2,CATSDLWGGDTGELFF,TGTGCCACCAGTGATTTGTGGGGCGGGGACACCGGGGAGCTGTTTTTT
few,TRBV28,-,14,TRBJ1-4,CASSSHANWEKLFF,TGTGCCAGCAGCTCCCACGCCAACTGGGAAAAACTGTTTTTT
few,TRBV28,TRBD1,16,TRBJ2-4,CASSSGTVLAKNIQYF,TGTGCCAGCAGTTCGGGGACAGTTCTAGCCAAAAACATTCAGTACTTC
-,TRBV29-1,TRBD1,13,TRBJ2-2,CSVELRGTGELFF,TGCAGCGTTGAGCTCAGGGGGACCGGGGAGCTGTTTTTT
few,TRBV7-9,TRBD1,14,TRBJ2-7,CASSPRQGAGEQYF,TGTGCCAGCAGCCCCAGACAGGGGGCGGGCGAGCAGTACTTC
-,TRBV6-5,-,14,TRBJ2-1,CASSYSVSSNEQFF,TGTGCCAGCAGTTACTCGGTCAGCTCGAATGAGCAGTTCTTC
many,TRBV28,TRBD2,15,TRBJ2-7,CASDFRGSGSNEQYF,TGTGCCAGCGACTTTCGGGGGAGCGGGAGCAACGAGCAGTACTTC
many,TRBV5-1,TRBD2,17,TRBJ2-3,CASSGTSGPSHTDTQYF,TGCGCCAGCAGTGGGACTAGCGGGCCCAGTCACACAGATACGCAGTATTTT
many,TRBV7-6,TRBD2,15,TRBJ2-5,CASSLAAGRTETQYF,TGTGCCAGCAGCTTAGCAGCGGGGAGGACAGAGACCCAGTACTTC
many,TRBV27,-,16,TRBJ1-1,CASSKRLGLTNTEAFF,TGTGCCAGCAGCAAAAGGCTTGGACTGACGAACACTGAAGCTTTCTTT
many,TRBV3-1,-,15,TRBJ2-1,CASSPGPPPVYEQFF,TGTGCCAGCAGCCCGGGACCTCCTCCCGTCTATGAGCAGTTCTTC
many,TRBV3-1,TRBD2,15,TRBJ2-2,CASSQVGLGTGELFF,TGTGCCAGCAGCCAAGTGGGACTAGGGACCGGGGAGCTGTTTTTT
many,TRBV28,-,14,TRBJ2-7,CASRTFRAGYEQYF,TGTGCCAGCAGGACCTTTAGAGCGGGCTACGAGCAGTACTTC
many,TRBV7-9,-,12,TRBJ1-1,CASSFTNTEAFF,TGTGCCAGCAGCTTTACGAACACTGAAGCTTTCTTT
many,TRBV12-3/TRBV12-4,TRBD1,13,TRBJ1-1,CASRQDRGTEAFF,TGTGCCAGCAGACAAGACAGGGGCACTGAAGCTTTCTTT
-,TRBV7-9,-,14,TRBJ1-6,CASSSKEYNSPLHF,TGTGCCAGCAGCTCAAAAGAGTATAATTCACCCCTCCACTTT
few,TRBV2,TRBD2,13,TRBJ2-5,CASKIGSGITQYF,TGTGCCAGCAAAATCGGGAGCGGGATTACCCAGTACTTC
-,TRBV19,TRBD2,14,TRBJ2-1,CASSGLARANEQFF,TGTGCCAGTTCGGGACTAGCGAGGGCCAATGAGCAGTTCTTC
-,TRBV5-1,-,14,TRBJ1-4,CASSFKGGSEKLFF,TGCGCCAGCAGCTTTAAAGGGGGGAGTGAAAAACTGTTTTTT
-,TRBV9,-,16,TRBJ2-1,CASSVEVDSSYNEQFF,TGTGCCAGCAGCGTAGAGGTGGACAGCTCCTACAATGAGCAGTTCTTC
many,TRBV6-1,TRBD2,16,TRBJ2-7,CASSEPSGSSPYEQYF,TGTGCCAGCAGTGAACCCAGCGGGAGTTCTCCCTACGAGCAGTACTTC
-,TRBV20-1,-,14,TRBJ1-6,CSAVGRSPNSPLHF,TGCAGTGCTGTCGGACGATCCCCTAATTCACCCCTCCACTTT
-,TRBV4-1,-,16,TRBJ1-4,CASSTRPGNWGEKLFF,TGCGCCAGCAGCACTCGACCGGGGAACTGGGGTGAAAAACTGTTTTTT
many,TRBV24-1,-,15,TRBJ1-5,CATSEAGRGNQPQHF,TGTGCCACCAGTGAAGCAGGGCGAGGCAATCAGCCCCAGCATTTT
few,TRBV10-1,TRBD2,14,TRBJ2-7,CASPVAGGPYEQYF,TGCGCCAGCCCTGTAGCGGGAGGGCCCTACGAGCAGTACTTC
many,TRBV3-1,-,15,TRBJ1-4,CASSQEQGANEKLFF,TGTGCCAGCAGCCAAGAGCAGGGCGCTAATGAAAAACTGTTTTTT
-,TRBV3-1,-,14,TRBJ2-3,CASSQEWGLDTQYF,TGTGCCAGCAGCCAAGAATGGGGTTTGGATACGCAGTATTTT
many,TRBV28,TRBD2,14,TRBJ2-5,CASINSGPQETQYF,TGTGCCAGCATTAATAGCGGGCCACAAGAGACCCAGTACTTC
-,TRBV18,TRBD2,18,TRBJ2-7,CASSPRGLAGGISYEQYF,TGTGCCAGCTCACCACGTGGACTAGCGGGAGGCATCTCCTACGAGCAGTACTTC
few,TRBV4-1,-,16,TRBJ1-4,CASSQDVSATNEKLFF,TGCGCCAGCAGCCAAGATGTCTCTGCAACTAATGAAAAACTGTTTTTT
few,TRBV9,TRBD1,15,TRBJ1-1,CASSPLRTTGAEAFF,TGTGCCAGCAGCCCACTCAGAACGACAGGGGCTGAAGCTTTCTTT
-,TRBV7-9,TRBD2,16,TRBJ2-1,CASSAAGGGSINEQFF,TGTGCCAGCAGCGCTGCCGGGGGGGGCTCTATTAATGAGCAGTTCTTC
few,TRBV6-2/TRBV6-3,TRBD2,16,TRBJ2-7,CASSQGTSRWSYEQYF,TGTGCCAGCAGTCAAGGGACTAGTCGATGGTCCTACGAGCAGTACTTC
many,TRBV7-2,-,13,TRBJ2-7,CASSLVQSYEQYF,TGTGCCAGCAGCTTAGTGCAGTCCTACGAGCAGTACTTC